The entry that follows covers one T cell receptor beta chain sequence. Clones were sequenced by immunoSEQ multiplex PCR, and TCRdb holds only the in-frame ones, with some missing. The sample has about 130,000 clones, 85% to 95% seen once; the top ten hold 1% to 1.5%. This entry comes from a study of cytomegalovirus exposure and HLA in healthy donors. Germline trimming cut 7 bases from V and 6 bases from J; bases unmatched to any gene: 7. Germline lookup yields CDR1 MDHEN and CDR2 SYDVKM. The CDR3 runs 14 residues. This sequence originates from a woman aged 18-29 years in good health and CMV-seronegative. The material sequenced was PBMCs. This chain connects TRBV28 to TRBJ1-5; TRBD1 agrees at 9 bases. CDR3 in DNA: TGTGCCAGCATTTCTGGGACAGGGATTCAGCCCCAGCATTTT. Translated, it gives CASISGTGIQPQHF.